This T cell receptor (beta chain) was profiled in a study of shared T cell receptors in the human thymus. CDR1 LNHDA and CDR2 SQIVND come from the germline V gene (reference sequence). The CDR3 length is 15 residues. Trimming shortened V by 3 bases and J by 4 bases, and 13 bases separated the two germline ends. Libraries were prepared by immunoSEQ multiplex PCR; TCRdb keeps only in-frame clonotypes and omits some of them. The sample has some 640,000 clones; 87% are singletons. The count of this clone is one. In addition, the sample was reused for a study of human thymus T cells. That source adds: Donor material was obtained from healthy Finnish infants undergoing corrective surgery for congenital heart defects. Thymic samples were excised during corrective heart operations. What related research reported was that thymic repertoires overlapped highly among unrelated individuals.

The rearrangement joins TRBV19 to TRBJ1-5; D may be TRBD1 (5 bases). The sequenced sample was thymocytes. The TCR was taken from a boy younger than two with a congenital heart defect. CDR3 protein: CASSIGREANQPQHF. In nucleotides, the CDR3 is TGTGCCAGTAGTATCGGCAGGGAAGCGAATCAGCCCCAGCATTTT.